A single sample is the source of the 28 T cell receptor beta chains below, sequenced in a study of radiotherapy plus CTLA-4 blockade in lung cancer. Sequencing used immunoSEQ multiplex PCR; TCRdb keeps in-frame clones, though not all of them. The sample contains 50,000 or so clones, approximately 76% of which appear only once. The source was peripheral blood, collected from a patient treated with radiotherapy plus ipilimumab. Receptor source: a human donor with non-small cell lung cancer who had stable disease on radiotherapy plus ipilimumab.

This clone was seen a handful of times. The rearrangement links TRBV5-1 to TRBJ1-4, with D possibly being TRBD1 (5 bases). V dropped 0 bases and J dropped 5 bases, with 14 bases sitting between them. In germline, CDR1 is SGHRS, CDR2 YFSETQ. The CDR3 extends over 16 amino acids. Written as DNA, the CDR3 is TGCGCCAGCAGCTTGGCCCAGGGTAAGGAGAATGAAAAACTGTTTTTT. Protein sequence: CASSLAQGKENEKLFF.

The CDR3 region has the DNA TGTGCCACCAGCAGAGATCCCTTCAGGAGTAACACTGAAGCTTTCTTT. This translates into CATSRDPFRSNTEAFF. The rearrangement joins TRBV15 to TRBJ1-1; D not resolved. The length of the CDR3 is 16 residues. CDR1 and CDR2 (germline): LNHNV, YYDKDF (reference sequence). Trimming removed 0 bases from V and 2 bases from J, with 13 bases in between.

There are a few counts of this clone. This chain uses TRBV9 with TRBJ1-1; D may be TRBD1 (6 bases). V was shortened by 0 bases and J by 5 bases, with 14 bases between the two germline ends. Per germline, CDR1 SGDLS and CDR2 YYNGEE. This CDR3 is built from 15 residues. The CDR3 spells CASSVDGGAITEAFF. The CDR3, as DNA: TGTGCCAGCAGCGTAGATGGGGGGGCGATAACTGAAGCTTTCTTT.

This sequence joins TRBV28 and TRBJ2-7; no clear D. Germline V gene sequence: CDR1 MDHEN, CDR2 SYDVKM. The CDR3 length is 15 residues. V was clipped by 10 bases and J by 0 bases, with 19 bases between them. CDR3 in amino acids: CATRWLGESSYEQYV. CDR3 nucleotides: TGTGCCACCCGATGGTTAGGCGAAAGCTCCTACGAGCAGTACGTC.

The V call is TRBV2, the J call TRBJ2-3, with 10 bases identical to TRBD1. Trimming took 8 bases from V and 2 from J; bases not matched to a gene: 4. Per the germline V gene, CDR1 is SNHLY and CDR2 is FYNNEI. The CDR3 length is 14 residues. CDR3 nucleotide sequence: TGTGCCAGCGGACAGGGGGGAGACACAGATACGCAGTATTTT. As protein: CASGQGGDTDTQYF. Drawing the rest from reference TRBV2 and TRBJ2-3, the complete variable domain is EPEVTQTPSHQVTQMGQEVILRCVPISNHLYFYWYRQILGQKVEFLVSFYNNEISEKSEIFDDQFSVERPDGSNFTLKIRSTKLEDSAMYFCASGQGGDTDTQYFGPGTRLTVL.

J is TRBJ1-1 and V is TRBV29-1, with 7 positions matching TRBD1. CDR1 SQVTM and CDR2 ANQGSEA come from the germline V gene. The V segment lost 2 bases and the J segment 3 bases; nucleotides outside the gene matches: 3. This CDR3 region has 13 residues. In DNA form, the CDR3 reads TGCAGCGTTGAACCCCAGGGGGACACTGAAGCTTTCTTT. It is translated as CSVEPQGDTEAFF. Drawing the rest from reference TRBV29-1 and TRBJ1-1, the complete variable domain is SAVISQKPSRDICQRGTSLTIQCQVDSQVTMMFWYRQQPGQSLTLIATANQGSEATYESGFVIDKFPISRPNLTFSTLTVSNMSPEDSSIYLCSVEPQGDTEAFFGQGTRLTVV.

The J gene is TRBJ1-2, the V gene TRBV28, with a possible D match to TRBD1 (5 bases). CDR1 MDHEN and CDR2 SYDVKM come from the germline V gene. The CDR3 length is 16 residues. The V end was cut by 3 bases, the J end by 8 bases, with 22 bases between. DNA for the CDR3: TGTGCCAGCAGTTTGCCCAGGGCCCCTTCTTTGGGAGGCTACACCTTC. Protein sequence: CASSLPRAPSLGGYTF.

The V call is TRBV7-3, the J call TRBJ2-5; 9 bases are a match to TRBD2. The CDR3 totals 16 residues. Looked up from germline, CDR1 is SGHTA and CDR2 is FQGTGA. The V and J ends lost 5 bases and 2 bases, in that order; junction bases with no gene match: 9. Here the CDR3 DNA reads TGTGCCAGCAGCAAACGGGTAGCGGGGGCGCAAGAGACCCAGTACTTC. Translated: CASSKRVAGAQETQYF.

The rearrangement links TRBV5-8 to TRBJ2-4; the match to TRBD1 covers 8 bases. CDR1 and CDR2 (germline): SGHTS, YDEGEE. CDR3 size: 15 residues. V was clipped by 0 bases and J by 6 bases; unmatched bases: 5. The DNA for the CDR3 is TGTGCCAGCAGCTTGGGCCAGGGGGCGGGAAACATTCAGTACTTC. Translated: CASSLGQGAGNIQYF.

The J gene is TRBJ1-1, the V gene TRBV14, with unresolved D. Germline assignment: CDR1 SGHDN and CDR2 FVKESK. This CDR3 contains 15 residues. With 0 bases removed from V and 1 base from J, the gap between germline ends came to 9 bases. The CDR3 nucleotides are TGTGCCAGCAGCCAAGATATAGGTTGGAACACTGAAGCTTTCTTT. It yields the protein CASSQDIGWNTEAFF.

The V call is TRBV6-6, the J call TRBJ2-1, with TRBD2 identical over 12 bases. V lost 4 bases to trimming and J lost 8 bases; unmatched junction nucleotides: 9. CDR1 is MNHNY, CDR2 SVGAGI, per germline (reference sequence). The CDR3 runs 16 residues. The CDR3: CASSSPTSGGLDEQFF. The CDR3, as DNA: TGTGCCAGCAGTTCTCCGACTAGCGGGGGATTGGATGAGCAGTTCTTC.

In its sample, this clone was seen once. V and J are TRBV11-2 and TRBJ2-1, with D perhaps matching TRBD2 (5 bases). The CDR3 runs 13 residues. V lost 0 bases and J lost 9, with 9 bases in between. CDR1 is SGHAT and CDR2 is FQNNGV in the germline V gene. CDR3: CASSLDGLGEQFF. The CDR3 nucleotides are TGTGCCAGCAGCTTAGATGGACTCGGTGAGCAGTTCTTC.

The chain employs TRBV9 and TRBJ1-5; tentatively, D is TRBD1 (5 bases). CDR1 and CDR2 from the germline V gene are SGDLS and YYNGEE. V shed 1 base and J shed 0 bases, with 8 bases lying between them. The CDR3 contains 15 residues. CDR3 protein: CASSVWGDSNQPQHF. The CDR3 DNA sequence: TGTGCCAGCAGCGTATGGGGGGATAGCAATCAGCCCCAGCATTTT.

The genes are TRBV5-1 and TRBJ1-2, with a weak D call TRBD1 (6 bases). This CDR3 comprises 15 residues. With 3 bases removed from V and 8 bases from J, the gap between germline ends came to 20 bases. The germline gives CDR1 SGHRS, CDR2 YFSETQ. CDR3 nucleotide sequence: TGCGCCAGCAGCTCACCGACAACAGGGTTAGAGGGCTACACCTTC. Its translation is CASSSPTTGLEGYTF. Drawing the rest from reference TRBV5-1 and TRBJ1-2, the complete variable domain is KAGVTQTPRYLIKTRGQQVTLSCSPISGHRSVSWYQQTPGQGLQFLFEYFSETQRNKGNFPGRFSGRQFSNSRSEMNVSTLELGDSALYLCASSSPTTGLEGYTFGSGTRLTVV.

This clone has a handful of counts. V is TRBV7-9 and J is TRBJ1-2; D gene unclear. V lost 2 bases, J lost 7 bases, and 8 bases lay in between. The CDR3 loop spans 12 amino acids. CDR1 and CDR2 from the germline V gene are SEHNR and FQNEAQ (reference sequence). The CDR3 DNA is TGTGCCAGCAGCTTACCGACTCCTGGCTACACCTTC. This gives the protein CASSLPTPGYTF.

In its sample, this clone was seen a few times. The V and J genes are TRBV13 and TRBJ2-3; D might be TRBD1 (5 bases). The V and J ends lost 0 bases and 0 bases respectively, with 10 bases between them. The CDR3 covers 16 residues. Germline V gives CDR1 PRHDT, CDR2 FYEKMQ (reference sequence). CDR3 sequence: CASSLGGLVSTDTQYF. In DNA, the CDR3 is TGTGCCAGCAGCTTAGGGGGGCTGGTGAGCACAGATACGCAGTATTTT.

This chain links TRBV2 with TRBJ2-7; D gene ambiguous. The V end was cut by 4 bases, the J end by 2 bases, with 9 bases between. The CDR3 runs to 13 residues. Germline V gene data show CDR1 as SNHLY and CDR2 as FYNNEI. This CDR3 is CASSVPRAYEQYF. The CDR3 DNA follows: TGTGCCAGCAGTGTTCCCCGTGCCTACGAGCAGTACTTC.

This clone is a singleton in its sample. The chain combines TRBV6-6 with TRBJ1-4; perhaps TRBD1 as D (6 bases). Per germline, CDR1 MNHNY and CDR2 SVGAGI (reference sequence). Trimming cost V 6 bases and J 6 bases, with 14 bases left between them. The CDR3 is 14 amino acids. DNA for the CDR3: TGTGCCAGCAGACCCCAGGGGTTCGATGAAAAACTGTTTTTT. This encodes CASRPQGFDEKLFF.

This sequence joins TRBV7-2 and TRBJ1-5; D gene unclear. This CDR3 contains 13 residues. Per the germline V gene, CDR1 is SGHTA and CDR2 is FQGNSA. V lost 3 bases and J lost 1, with 4 bases in between. CDR3 nucleotides: TGTGCCAGCAGCTTGACAAGCAATCAGCCCCAGCATTTT. Amino acids: CASSLTSNQPQHF. Looking up the rest from reference TRBV7-2 and TRBJ1-5 gives the full variable domain: GAGVSQSPSNKVTEKGKDVELRCDPISGHTALYWYRQSLGQGLEFLIYFQGNSAPDKSGLPSDRFSAERTGGSVSTLTIQRTQQEDSAVYLCASSLTSNQPQHFGDGTRLSIL.

The rearrangement joins TRBV7-2 to TRBJ2-3; the match to TRBD1 covers 7 bases. The length of the CDR3 is 14 residues. Per the germline V gene, CDR1 is SGHTA and CDR2 is FQGNSA. Unmatched junction bases numbered 7, after V lost 8 bases and J lost 2 bases. CDR3 residues: CASHMTGITDTQYF. The CDR3 DNA is TGTGCCAGCCATATGACAGGGATCACAGATACGCAGTATTTT.

This chain connects TRBV19 to TRBJ1-4, with unresolved D. Germline values: CDR1 LNHDA, CDR2 SQIVND (reference sequence). V was clipped by 6 bases and J by 0 bases, with 8 bases between them. The length of the CDR3 is 14 residues. CDR3 region: CASSAIATNEKLFF. CDR3 coding DNA: TGTGCCAGTAGCGCAATTGCAACTAATGAAAAACTGTTTTTT. The full variable domain, in which reference TRBV19 and TRBJ1-4 provide the parts outside the CDR3, is DGGITQSPKYLFRKEGQNVTLSCEQNLNHDAMYWYRQDPGQGLRLIYYSQIVNDFQKGDIAEGYSVSREKKESFPLTVTSAQKNPTAFYLCASSAIATNEKLFFGSGTQLSVL.

This clone ranks as medium-sized. The V gene is TRBV10-3, the J gene TRBJ2-1; TRBD1 is a possible D gene (6 bases). The germline CDR1 and CDR2 sequences are ENHRY and SYGVKD. Trimming shortened V by 0 bases and J by 1 base, and 7 bases separated the two germline ends. The CDR3 is 15 residues long. CDR3: CAISESGGSYNEQFF. CDR3 nucleotides: TGTGCCATCAGTGAGTCAGGGGGTTCCTACAATGAGCAGTTCTTC.

The chain recombines TRBV10-3 with TRBJ2-1; D call uncertain. Trimming removed 0 bases at V and 8 bases at J, with 11 bases between. The CDR3 length is 14 residues. CDR1 and CDR2 (germline): ENHRY, SYGVKD. For the CDR3, the DNA is TGTGCCATCAGTGAGTCGGGTAGATTCGATGAGCAGTTCTTC. It encodes CAISESGRFDEQFF.

The chain combines TRBV6-5 with TRBJ1-5, with TRBD1 matching over 9 bases. Trimming cost V 8 bases and J 4 bases; bases outside gene matches: 6. The CDR3 has 14 amino acids. Germline CDR1 and CDR2: MNHEY and SVGAGI. This chain's CDR3 is CASGTGQGNQPQHF. The CDR3 DNA is TGTGCCAGCGGGACGGGACAGGGTAATCAGCCCCAGCATTTT.

The chain has TRBV6-9 and TRBJ2-7; TRBD1 aligns across 8 bases. Germline CDR1 reads MNHGY; CDR2 reads SVAAGI. The CDR3 consists of 14 residues. V lost 4 bases and J lost 4; bases outside the gene matches: 6. CDR3 sequence (DNA): TGTGCCAGCAGTTCCACAGGGGGTGGGTACGAGCAGTACTTC. Translation gives CASSSTGGGYEQYF.

The chain's CDR3 is CASRQGIGTDTQYF. CDR3 in DNA: TGTGCCAGCAGACAGGGGATCGGCACAGATACGCAGTATTTT. J is TRBJ2-3 and V is TRBV2, with TRBD1 matching 7 bases. CDR3 length: 14 amino acids. Germline loops: CDR1 SNHLY, CDR2 FYNNEI. V lost 6 bases, J lost 1 base, and 4 bases stayed unmatched.

The V and J genes are TRBV6-1 and TRBJ1-5, with a weak D call TRBD1 (6 bases). There are 13 residues in the CDR3. V shed 4 bases and J shed 4 bases, with 8 bases lying between them. From germline, CDR1 is MNHNS and CDR2 SASEGT. The chain's CDR3 is CASSVQGNQPQHF. As DNA, the CDR3 is TGTGCCAGCAGTGTCCAGGGGAATCAGCCCCAGCATTTT.

This clone was seen a handful of times. The CDR3, as DNA: TGTGCCAGCTCGCAGGACAGGGATCTGGCACCCCTCCACTTT. Translated, it gives CASSQDRDLAPLHF. This chain joins TRBV18 and TRBJ1-6; 8 bases align to TRBD1. V gave up 6 bases and J gave up 11 bases; unmatched junction bases: 9. The germline V gene has CDR1 KGHSH and CDR2 LQKENI. The CDR3 is 14 residues long. Supplemented by reference TRBV18 and TRBJ1-6, the full variable domain reads NAGVMQNPRHLVRRRGQEARLRCSPMKGHSHVYWYRQLPEEGLKFMVYLQKENIIDESGMPKERFSAEFPKEGPSILRIQQVVRGDSAAYFCASSQDRDLAPLHFGNGTRLTVT.